The 31 T cell receptor beta chains listed next were all sequenced from one sample in a study of blood T cell repertoires in COVID-19 (dated by TCRdb to the early 2020s). Receptor amplification or capture employed the immunoSEQ multiplex PCR assay. The immuneACCESS repertoire file appears here via TCRdb, limited to in-frame rearrangements. These files lack a portion of the clones; in checked studies, under half of the deficit traces to unresolved V genes, and the cause of the others is not known. The sample table shows 250,000 to 350,000 clones, and around 85% are seen once. The ten largest make up roughly 2.6% of the sample. Sequenced sample: PBMCs or T cells enriched from blood (not recorded which). The receptor set was obtained from a woman in her 50s who had recovered from COVID-19.

The chain is built from TRBV7-2 and TRBJ2-5, with 7 bases identical to TRBD2. Trimming at V came to 6 bases and at J to 1 base, leaving 5 bases not matched to a gene. The CDR3 totals 14 residues. Germline loops: CDR1 SGHTA, CDR2 FQGNSA. The CDR3 DNA reads TGTGCCAGCAGGGCCGGACTAGTCCAAGAGACCCAGTACTTC. Amino acid sequence: CASRAGLVQETQYF.

The chain employs TRBV19 and TRBJ1-1, with D hard to call. CDR1 is LNHDA, CDR2 SQIVND, per germline (reference sequence). The CDR3 is made up of 16 amino acids. V lost 4 bases, J lost 5 bases, and 20 bases lay in between. The CDR3 protein is CASSNGPHSFWTEAFF. The CDR3 region has the DNA TGTGCCAGTAGTAATGGCCCCCACAGTTTCTGGACTGAAGCTTTCTTT.

The chain recombines TRBV18 with TRBJ2-1; 7 nucleotides agree with TRBD1. From germline, CDR1 is KGHSH and CDR2 LQKENI. The V and J ends lost 1 base and 5 bases, in that order; junction bases with no gene match: 8. CDR3 length equals 16 residues. As DNA, the CDR3 is TGTGCCAGCTCACCACTTACAGGGGTTTGGGACAATGAGCAGTTCTTC. Translation gives CASSPLTGVWDNEQFF.

V gene TRBV6-2 or TRBV6-3 combines with J gene TRBJ1-1, with D possibly TRBD1 on 5 matching bases. V was trimmed by 3 bases and J by 10 bases, leaving 9 bases between them. The length of the CDR3 is 11 residues. Germline CDR1 reads MNHEY; CDR2 reads SVGEGT. The CDR3 loop reads CASSYGARAFF. The DNA for the CDR3 is TGTGCCAGCAGTTATGGGGCGCGAGCTTTCTTT.

The chain's CDR3 is CAWSVGRLAVQYF. In nucleotides, the CDR3 is TGTGCCTGGAGTGTAGGTCGGCTAGCGGTGCAGTATTTT. This rearrangement joins TRBV30 to TRBJ2-3; 7 nucleotides agree with TRBD2. This CDR3 comprises 13 residues. Looked up from germline, CDR1 is GTSNPN and CDR2 is SVGIG (reference sequence). The J segment lost 11 bases and the V segment lost 0 bases, leaving 8 bases of the junction unmatched.

The chain carries TRBV7-6 and TRBJ2-2, with a weak D call TRBD1 (6 bases). V was trimmed by 5 bases and J by 4 bases, leaving 14 bases between them. In germline, CDR1 is SGHVS, CDR2 FNYEAQ. This CDR3 is 15 amino acids long. The CDR3 DNA reads as TGTGCCAGCAGCAAAGAAGGACAGCCCACCGGGGAGCTGTTTTTT. The encoded protein is CASSKEGQPTGELFF.

The chain couples TRBV7-3 to TRBJ1-6, with 7 bases that match TRBD1. Germline-derived CDR1 and CDR2 are SGHTA and FQGTGA. The junction had 10 bases not matched to a gene; V was cut back by 5 bases and J by 9 bases. The CDR3 length is 15 residues. The CDR3 sequence: CASSAEQGDLSPLHF. CDR3 DNA: TGTGCCAGCAGCGCCGAGCAGGGGGATCTTTCACCCCTCCACTTT.

This chain links TRBV7-9 with TRBJ1-6; D not certain. CDR1 is SEHNR, CDR2 FQNEAQ, per germline (reference sequence). V shed 4 bases and J shed 13 bases, with 11 bases lying between them. The CDR3 length is 12 residues. The CDR3 region has the DNA TGTGCCAGCAGCTCCCGAGGTACGCCCCTCCACTTT. Its protein is CASSSRGTPLHF.

V and J are TRBV7-9 and TRBJ1-1; 10 bases fit TRBD1. The CDR3 has 16 amino acids. Germline loops: CDR1 SEHNR, CDR2 FQNEAQ (reference sequence). Trimming took 1 base from V and 12 from J; bases not matched to a gene: 14. CDR3 in amino acids: CASSLGKGAGTGETFF. Written as DNA, the CDR3 is TGTGCCAGCAGCTTAGGGAAAGGGGCCGGGACAGGGGAGACTTTCTTT.

This chain uses TRBV30 with TRBJ1-5; D gene uncertain. Trimming stripped 2 bases from V and 3 bases from J, with 5 bases between. Germline V lookup: CDR1 GTSNPN, CDR2 SVGIG (reference sequence). This CDR3 comprises 12 residues. The DNA for the CDR3 is TGTGCCTGGAGTAACAACAATCAGCCCCAGCATTTT. This encodes CAWSNNNQPQHF.

This chain links TRBV6-2 or TRBV6-3 with TRBJ1-2, with 7 bases that match TRBD1. Germline V gene data show CDR1 as MNHEY and CDR2 as SVGEGT. V dropped 6 bases and J dropped 6; count of bases not matched to a gene: 10. The CDR3 is 14 amino acids. CDR3 DNA: TGTGCCAGCAGCAAGCAGGACAGGATGGATGGCTACACCTTC. Its translation is CASSKQDRMDGYTF.

V is TRBV12-3 or TRBV12-4 and J is TRBJ1-1; TRBD1 matches at 7 bases. V dropped 7 bases and J dropped 4; count of bases not matched to a gene: 6. This CDR3 region has 13 residues. Written as DNA, the CDR3 is TGTGCCAGCACCTACCAGGGGGTCACTGAAGCTTTCTTT. It yields the protein CASTYQGVTEAFF.

The chain carries TRBV7-3 and TRBJ1-1; the D is unclear. The CDR3 contains 13 residues. Trimming left V 3 bases short and J 1 base short, with 6 bases between. Germline CDR1 SGHTA, CDR2 FQGTGA. In DNA, the CDR3 is TGTGCCAGCAGCTTTGGGCCGAACACTGAAGCTTTCTTT. Translated, it gives CASSFGPNTEAFF.

V is TRBV5-4 and J is TRBJ1-1, with a tentative D call TRBD1 (6 bases). The CDR3 has 11 residues. V gave up 4 bases and J gave up 5 bases, with 6 bases separating them. Germline V lookup: CDR1 SGHNT, CDR2 YYREEE (reference sequence). The CDR3 spells CASSTGTEAFF. CDR3 coding DNA: TGTGCCAGCAGCACAGGGACTGAAGCTTTCTTT.

The chain carries TRBV6-5 and TRBJ2-2, with 10 nucleotides matching TRBD2. This CDR3 is built from 14 residues. V dropped 6 bases and J dropped 4; count of bases not matched to a gene: 2. Germline lookup yields CDR1 MNHEY and CDR2 SVGAGI. The CDR3 is CASRGLAVTGELFF. The CDR3 nucleotides read TGTGCCAGCAGAGGACTAGCGGTCACCGGGGAGCTGTTTTTT.

This chain uses TRBV7-7 with TRBJ2-2; D is uncertain. V was shortened by 0 bases and J by 0 bases, with 8 bases between the two germline ends. There are 16 residues in the CDR3. Germline CDR1 and CDR2: SSHAT and FNYEAQ (reference sequence). DNA of the CDR3: TGTGCCAGCAGCTTAGCGGCAGGTTCGAACACCGGGGAGCTGTTTTTT. Its protein product is CASSLAAGSNTGELFF.

The chain has TRBV4-1 and TRBJ1-5; 9 positions match TRBD1. V trimming: 4 bases; J trimming: 2 bases; junction bases outside the gene matches: 6. Germline-derived CDR1 and CDR2 are MGHRA and YSYEKL. The CDR3 loop spans 16 amino acids. CDR3 amino acids: CASSPGQGTGNQPQHF. In nucleotides, the CDR3 is TGCGCCAGCAGCCCAGGACAGGGGACCGGCAATCAGCCCCAGCATTTT.

V and J are TRBV14 and TRBJ2-7; 7 nucleotides align to TRBD1. The CDR3 is made up of 14 amino acids. J gave up 2 bases and V 1 base, and 2 bases lay outside the gene matches. CDR1 and CDR2 (germline): SGHDN, FVKESK. The CDR3 region has the DNA TGTGCCAGCAGCCAAGGACAGGGCGCCTACGAGCAGTACTTC. Translating it yields CASSQGQGAYEQYF.

On this clone: Other DNA sequences in this specimen translate into the identical CDR3. This sequence joins TRBV25-1 and TRBJ1-1; D not resolved. Trimming removed 4 bases at V and 6 bases at J, with 9 bases between. CDR1 is MGHDK and CDR2 is SYGVNS in the germline V gene. The CDR3 consists of 12 residues. The CDR3 loop reads CASSAGTAEAFF. DNA of the CDR3: TGTGCCAGCAGTGCGGGAACCGCTGAAGCTTTCTTT. The full variable domain, completed using reference TRBV25-1 and TRBJ1-1, is EADIYQTPRYLVIGTGKKITLECSQTMGHDKMYWYQQDPGMELHLIHYSYGVNSTEKGDLSSESTVSRIRTEHFPLTLESARPSHTSQYLCASSAGTAEAFFGQGTRLTVV.

This clone was seen once. The chain is built from TRBV19 and TRBJ1-5; 8 bases match TRBD1. There are 13 residues in the CDR3. V lost 10 bases to trimming and J lost 4 bases; unmatched junction nucleotides: 6. The V gene's germline CDR1 is LNHDA and CDR2 SQIVND (reference sequence). The CDR3 DNA reads TGTGCCACCAGGACAGGGAGAAATCAGCCCCAGCATTTT. Encoded protein: CATRTGRNQPQHF. The whole variable domain, remainder taken from reference TRBV19 and TRBJ1-5, is DGGITQSPKYLFRKEGQNVTLSCEQNLNHDAMYWYRQDPGQGLRLIYYSQIVNDFQKGDIAEGYSVSREKKESFPLTVTSAQKNPTAFYLCATRTGRNQPQHFGDGTRLSIL.

This CDR3 reads CASSRPGQGEYGYTF. The CDR3 DNA follows: TGTGCCAGCAGCAGACCGGGACAGGGGGAGTATGGCTACACCTTC. V and J are TRBV28 and TRBJ1-2; TRBD1 matches 11 bases. This CDR3 comprises 15 residues. V trimming: 6 bases; J trimming: 5 bases; junction bases outside the gene matches: 8. Germline V gene lookup returns CDR1 MDHEN and CDR2 SYDVKM.

This chain connects TRBV29-1 to TRBJ1-4; D may be TRBD1 (6 bases). This CDR3 has 14 amino acids. V gave up 3 bases and J gave up 4 bases, with 12 bases separating them. The germline CDR1 and CDR2 sequences are SQVTM and ANQGSEA. CDR3 DNA: TGCAGCGTTGAGGGGGGGGCCAATAATGAAAAACTGTTTTTT. Translating gives CSVEGGANNEKLFF.

V gene TRBV25-1 combines with J gene TRBJ1-6, with D tentatively TRBD1 (5 bases). Deletions cut 1 base from V and 5 bases from J, with 9 bases between. Germline-derived CDR1 and CDR2 are MGHDK and SYGVNS. The CDR3 length is 15 residues. The CDR3 DNA reads as TGTGCCAGCAGTGAATGGAAGGGGAATAATTCACCCCTCCACTTT. Translation: CASSEWKGNNSPLHF.

This chain connects TRBV30 to TRBJ2-3, with 7 positions matching TRBD1. The CDR3 has 14 amino acids. Germline loops: CDR1 GTSNPN, CDR2 SVGIG (reference sequence). J lost 3 bases, V lost 5 bases, and 8 bases had no gene match. The CDR3 reads CAWQGDSRTDTQYF. The CDR3 DNA sequence: TGTGCCTGGCAAGGGGACAGCAGAACAGATACGCAGTATTTT. The variable domain in full, completed from reference TRBV30 and TRBJ2-3, reads SQTIHQWPATLVQPVGSPLSLECTVEGTSNPNLYWYRQAAGRGLQLLFYSVGIGQISSEVPQNLSASRPQDRQFILSSKKLLLSDSGFYLCAWQGDSRTDTQYFGPGTRLTVL.

CDR3 bases: TGTGCCAGCAGAGTGACTAGCGGGGGGTCCTACAATGAGCAGTTCTTC. Translation gives CASRVTSGGSYNEQFF. The chain has TRBV28 and TRBJ2-1; 13 bases align to TRBD2. Germline V gene sequence: CDR1 MDHEN, CDR2 SYDVKM. The CDR3 is 16 residues long. V lost 6 bases to trimming and J lost 1 base; unmatched junction nucleotides: 3. Supplemented by reference TRBV28 and TRBJ2-1, the full variable domain reads DVKVTQSSRYLVKRTGEKVFLECVQDMDHENMFWYRQDPGLGLRLIYFSYDVKMKEKGDIPEGYSVSREKKERFSLILESASTNQTSMYLCASRVTSGGSYNEQFFGPGTRLTVL.

The V gene is TRBV11-2, the J gene TRBJ2-7; D gene ambiguous. Per germline, CDR1 SGHAT and CDR2 FQNNGV. The CDR3 consists of 15 residues. V lost 1 base, J lost 6 bases, and 16 bases lay in between. The CDR3 DNA reads TGTGCCAGCAGCTTAGTTGGGTCTAGATGGAGCGAGCAGTACTTC. Amino acids: CASSLVGSRWSEQYF.

This chain uses TRBV20-1 with TRBJ2-5; the D is unclear. Germline assignment: CDR1 DFQATT and CDR2 SNEGSKA (reference sequence). The CDR3 is 11 residues long. V was cut by 3 bases and J by 3 bases, with 5 bases left in between. CDR3 loop: CSASPEETQYF. The CDR3 DNA sequence: TGCAGTGCTAGTCCGGAAGAGACCCAGTACTTC.

The chain has TRBV6-1 and TRBJ1-5; 7 bases align to TRBD1. This CDR3 comprises 17 residues. Unmatched junction bases numbered 9, after V lost 4 bases and J lost 0 bases. CDR1 and CDR2 (germline): MNHNS, SASEGT. The chain's CDR3 is CASSGDRVRTSNQPQHF. CDR3 DNA: TGTGCCAGCAGTGGGGACAGAGTACGTACTAGCAATCAGCCCCAGCATTTT.

V and J are TRBV7-2 and TRBJ2-4; TRBD2 matches 11 bases. This CDR3 comprises 15 residues. Germline CDR1 reads SGHTA; CDR2 reads FQGNSA. With 2 bases clipped from V and 6 bases from J, the junction kept 3 bases outside the gene matches. The CDR3 loop reads CASSLRSGGANIQYF. The CDR3 DNA reads as TGTGCCAGCAGCTTACGTAGCGGGGGGGCAAACATTCAGTACTTC.

The rearrangement uses TRBV4-1 and TRBJ1-1, with TRBD1 matching 9 bases. With 4 bases clipped from V and 1 base from J, the junction kept 1 base outside the gene matches. Germline V lookup: CDR1 MGHRA, CDR2 YSYEKL. The CDR3 consists of 14 residues. CDR3 in DNA: TGCGCCAGCAGCCCGGACAGGGGGAACACTGAAGCTTTCTTT. It is translated as CASSPDRGNTEAFF.

The genes are TRBV19 and TRBJ1-2; D gene ambiguous. The V gene's germline CDR1 is LNHDA and CDR2 SQIVND (reference sequence). The CDR3 covers 13 residues. The V end was cut by 2 bases, the J end by 2 bases, with 6 bases between. The CDR3 loop is CASSISGNYGYTF. In DNA form, the CDR3 reads TGTGCCAGTAGTATATCGGGGAACTATGGCTACACCTTC.